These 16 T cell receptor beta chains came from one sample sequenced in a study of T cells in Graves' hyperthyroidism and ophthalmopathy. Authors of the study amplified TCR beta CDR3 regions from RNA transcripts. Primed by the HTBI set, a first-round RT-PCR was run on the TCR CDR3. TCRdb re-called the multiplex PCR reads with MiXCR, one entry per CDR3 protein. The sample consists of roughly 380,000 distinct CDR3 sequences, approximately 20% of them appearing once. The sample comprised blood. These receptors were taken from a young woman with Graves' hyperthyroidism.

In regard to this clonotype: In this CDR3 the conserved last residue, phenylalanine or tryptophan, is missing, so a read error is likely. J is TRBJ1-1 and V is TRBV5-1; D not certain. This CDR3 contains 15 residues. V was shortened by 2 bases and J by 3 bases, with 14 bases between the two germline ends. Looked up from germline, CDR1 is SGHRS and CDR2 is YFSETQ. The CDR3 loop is CASSLSAGSDTEAFY. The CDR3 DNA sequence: TGCGCCAGCAGCTTATCCGCCGGATCGGACACTGAAGCTTTCTAT.

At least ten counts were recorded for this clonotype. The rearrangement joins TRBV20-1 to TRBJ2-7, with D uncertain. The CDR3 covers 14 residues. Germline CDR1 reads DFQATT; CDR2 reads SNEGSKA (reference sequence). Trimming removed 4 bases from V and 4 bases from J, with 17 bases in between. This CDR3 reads CSAKDILKEYEQYF. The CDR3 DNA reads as TGCAGTGCTAAAGACATACTGAAAGAGTACGAGCAGTACTTC.

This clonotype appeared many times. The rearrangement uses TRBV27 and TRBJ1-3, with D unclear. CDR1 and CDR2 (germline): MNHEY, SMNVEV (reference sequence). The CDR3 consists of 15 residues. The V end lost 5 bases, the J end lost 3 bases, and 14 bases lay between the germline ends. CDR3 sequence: CASSLREGGGNTIYF. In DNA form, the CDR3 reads TGTGCCAGCAGTCTAAGAGAAGGAGGTGGAAACACCATATATTTT.

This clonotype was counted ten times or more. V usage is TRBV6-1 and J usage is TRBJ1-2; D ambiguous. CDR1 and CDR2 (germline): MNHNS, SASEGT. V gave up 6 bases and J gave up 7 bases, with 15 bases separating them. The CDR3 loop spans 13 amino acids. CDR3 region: CASSPVGRTGYTF. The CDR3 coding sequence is TGTGCCAGCAGCCCGGTCGGGAGGACTGGCTACACCTTC.

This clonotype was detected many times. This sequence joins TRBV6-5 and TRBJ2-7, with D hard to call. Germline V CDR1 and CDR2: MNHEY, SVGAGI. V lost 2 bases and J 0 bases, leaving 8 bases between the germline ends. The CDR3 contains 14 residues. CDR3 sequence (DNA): TGTGCCAGCAGTTACGCCCCGAGCTCCTACGAGCAGTACTTC. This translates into CASSYAPSSYEQYF.

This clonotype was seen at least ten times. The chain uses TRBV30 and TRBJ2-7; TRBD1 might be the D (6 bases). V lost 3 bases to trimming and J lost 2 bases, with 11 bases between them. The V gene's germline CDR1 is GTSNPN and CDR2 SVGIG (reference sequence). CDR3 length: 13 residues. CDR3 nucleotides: TGTGCCTGGAGGGGGGCCCCAGCCTACGAGCAGTACTTC. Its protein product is CAWRGAPAYEQYF. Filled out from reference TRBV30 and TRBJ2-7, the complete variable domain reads SQTIHQWPATLVQPVGSPLSLECTVEGTSNPNLYWYRQAAGRGLQLLFYSVGIGQISSEVPQNLSASRPQDRQFILSSKKLLLSDSGFYLCAWRGAPAYEQYFGPGTRLTVT.

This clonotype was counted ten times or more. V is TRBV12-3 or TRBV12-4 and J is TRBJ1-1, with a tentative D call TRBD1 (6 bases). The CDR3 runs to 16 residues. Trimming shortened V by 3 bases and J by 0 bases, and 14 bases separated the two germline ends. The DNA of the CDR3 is TGTGCCAGCAGTTTCGGCAGGGGTTTGGTGAACACTGAAGCTTTCTTT. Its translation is CASSFGRGLVNTEAFF.

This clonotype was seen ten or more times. CDR3 in amino acids: CASSFGRQPYEQYF. In DNA form, the CDR3 reads TGTGCCAGCAGCTTTGGGCGCCAGCCCTACGAGCAGTACTTC. The V and J genes are TRBV13 and TRBJ2-7; D call uncertain. This CDR3 contains 14 residues. Germline assignment: CDR1 PRHDT and CDR2 FYEKMQ (reference sequence). The V and J ends lost 3 bases and 2 bases respectively, with 11 bases between them.

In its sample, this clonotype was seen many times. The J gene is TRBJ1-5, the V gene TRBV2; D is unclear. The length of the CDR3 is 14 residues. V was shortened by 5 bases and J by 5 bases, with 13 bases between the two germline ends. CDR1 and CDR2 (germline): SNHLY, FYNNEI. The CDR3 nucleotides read TGTGCCAGCAGTAGGTGGGCTCCATATCAGCCCCAGCATTTT. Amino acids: CASSRWAPYQPQHF.

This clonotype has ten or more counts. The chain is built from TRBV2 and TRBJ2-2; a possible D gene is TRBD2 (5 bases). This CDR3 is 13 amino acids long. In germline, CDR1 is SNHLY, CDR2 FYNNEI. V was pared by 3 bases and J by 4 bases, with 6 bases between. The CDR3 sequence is CASSDGVTGELFF. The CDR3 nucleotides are TGTGCCAGCAGTGACGGGGTCACCGGGGAGCTGTTTTTT.

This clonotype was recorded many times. The CDR3 is CASSYSGRNTEAFF. CDR3 in DNA: TGTGCCAGCAGTTACTCGGGCAGAAACACTGAAGCTTTCTTT. The rearrangement links TRBV6-5 to TRBJ1-1; D gene ambiguous. The germline V gene encodes CDR1 MNHEY and CDR2 SVGAGI. Between the trimmed V and J ends, which lost 0 bases and 2 bases, there was a span of 7 bases. This CDR3 is built from 14 residues.

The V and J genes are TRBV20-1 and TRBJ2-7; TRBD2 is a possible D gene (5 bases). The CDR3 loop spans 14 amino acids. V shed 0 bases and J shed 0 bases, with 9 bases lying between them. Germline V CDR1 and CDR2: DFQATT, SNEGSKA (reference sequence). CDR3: CSARDGSNSYEQYF. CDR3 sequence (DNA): TGCAGTGCTAGAGATGGGAGTAACTCCTACGAGCAGTACTTC.

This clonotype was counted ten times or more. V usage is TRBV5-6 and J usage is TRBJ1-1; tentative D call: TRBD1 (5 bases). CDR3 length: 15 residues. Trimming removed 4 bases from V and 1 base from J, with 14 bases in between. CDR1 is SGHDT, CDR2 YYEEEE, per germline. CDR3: CASSPDPRGNTEAFF. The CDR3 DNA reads TGTGCCAGCAGCCCCGACCCGAGGGGGAACACTGAAGCTTTCTTT.

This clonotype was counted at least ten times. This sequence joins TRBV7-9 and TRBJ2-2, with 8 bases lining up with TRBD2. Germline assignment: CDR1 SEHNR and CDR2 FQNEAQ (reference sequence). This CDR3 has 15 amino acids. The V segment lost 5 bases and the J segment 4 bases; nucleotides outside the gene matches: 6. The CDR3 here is CASSTGGTITGELFF. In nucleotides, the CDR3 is TGTGCCAGCAGCACGGGGGGGACCATCACCGGGGAGCTGTTTTTT.

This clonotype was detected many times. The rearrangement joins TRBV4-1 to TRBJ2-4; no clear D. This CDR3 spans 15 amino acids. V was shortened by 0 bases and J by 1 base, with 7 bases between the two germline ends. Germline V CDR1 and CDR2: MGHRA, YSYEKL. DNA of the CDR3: TGCGCCAGCAGCCAAGAGGAAGGGGCCAAAAACATTCAGTACTTC. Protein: CASSQEEGAKNIQYF.

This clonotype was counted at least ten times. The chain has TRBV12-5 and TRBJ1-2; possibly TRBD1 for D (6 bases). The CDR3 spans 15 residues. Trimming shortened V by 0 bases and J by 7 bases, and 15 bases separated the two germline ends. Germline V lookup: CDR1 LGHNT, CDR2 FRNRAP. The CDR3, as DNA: TGTGCTAGTGGTTTGGTAACCGGGGGCTTAGGTGGCTACACCTTC. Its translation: CASGLVTGGLGGYTF.